This T cell receptor beta chain is from a study of identifying expanded T cells in peripheral blood. The V gene lost 3 bases and the J gene lost 9 bases, with 12 bases spanning the gap. Looked up from germline, CDR1 is MNHEY and CDR2 is SMNVEV (reference sequence). This CDR3 contains 13 residues. Study-level findings and limits: Technical replicates showed around 1.3 changed clones; two weeks around 15; four weeks 19.

Generated by immunoSEQ multiplex PCR, the TCRdb table keeps only in-frame clones and is missing some. In the table there are approximately 130,000 clones, around 88% of which are singletons. No infections or other immune events were documented during collection. Remarks on this clone: Its antigen is unidentified.

The receptor was isolated from a person aged 18 to 75 in good health. Sequenced sample: blood. The chain combines TRBV27 with TRBJ1-5; unclear D gene. Written as DNA, the CDR3 is TGTGCCAGCAGTTTTGCCCCCCTTTGGCCCCAGCATTTT. Translated: CASSFAPLWPQHF.